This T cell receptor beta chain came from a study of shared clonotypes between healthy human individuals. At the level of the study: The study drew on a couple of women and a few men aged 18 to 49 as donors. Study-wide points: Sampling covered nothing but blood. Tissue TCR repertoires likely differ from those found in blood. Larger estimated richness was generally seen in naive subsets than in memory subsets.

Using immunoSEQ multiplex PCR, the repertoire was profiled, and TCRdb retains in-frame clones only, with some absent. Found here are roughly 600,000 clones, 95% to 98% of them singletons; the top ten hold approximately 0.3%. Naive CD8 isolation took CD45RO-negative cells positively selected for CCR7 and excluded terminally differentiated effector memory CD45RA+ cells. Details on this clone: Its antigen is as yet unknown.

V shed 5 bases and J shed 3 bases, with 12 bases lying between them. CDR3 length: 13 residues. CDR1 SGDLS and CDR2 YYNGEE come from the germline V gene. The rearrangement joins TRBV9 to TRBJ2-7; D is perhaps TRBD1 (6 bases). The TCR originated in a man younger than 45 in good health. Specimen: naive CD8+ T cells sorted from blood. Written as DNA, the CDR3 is TGTGCCAGCAGTCGCGGACAGATCTACGAGCAGTACTTC. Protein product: CASSRGQIYEQYF. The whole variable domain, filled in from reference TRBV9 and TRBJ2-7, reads DSGVTQTPKHLITATGQRVTLRCSPRSGDLSVYWYQQSLDQGLQFLIQYYNGEERAKGNILERFSAQQFPDLHSELNLSSLELGDSALYFCASSRGQIYEQYFGPGTRLTVT.